The following is a T cell receptor beta chain sequence with its context. It has no known antigen specificity. No base quality information exists; no much larger clone differs at one position. TCRbeta CDR3 regions were amplified from genomic DNA using the immunoSEQ Assay, a bias-controlled multiplex PCR. On the authors' methods: Nucleated cell counts per sample were estimated from amplification of reference gene primers within the assay. To quantify the absolute abundance of each unique TCRbeta CDR3 rearrangement, sequence reads were collapsed and filtered. For each sample, productive Simpson clonality was calculated as the square root of Simpson's diversity index over productive rearrangements. TCRdb took this table from immuneACCESS and kept in-frame rearrangements with V and J called. Such tables lack part of the clones; where checked against another copy, unresolved V genes explain under half of the gap, and the rest is unexplained. V and J calls and clone size are given by that table; D and trimming were obtained from the DNA. This sample lists over 130,000 clones; about 87% were detected once. The top ten clones comprise roughly 5.4% of the sample.

These data come from a study of blood T cell repertoires in COVID-19 (dated by TCRdb to 2019 to 2021). Turning to the overall study: The collaborator samples originated in the United States, Italy and Spain and spanned the acute and convalescent phases of COVID-19. Where HLA class I and class II types were available, the types were taken from metadata supplied by the sample provider, not from assay-based typing. The repertoires were released in a freely available public database intended as a resource for research on the immune response to SARS-CoV-2. Deeply sampled blood TCRbeta repertoires from subjects exposed to, actively infected with, or recovered from COVID-19 were included in the dataset. The prospective study material was composed of cDNA or gDNA derived from T cells, B-cell-depleted T cells, or PBMCs. Sample metadata almost always included a de-identified subject ID, COVID-19 status, age in years and sex. Samples came from the ongoing ImmuneRACE study (first 160 participants) plus 1,254 subjects from 6 global collaborators. Broad study findings and their caveats: Clinical and demographic metadata were provided uncurated, with the amount varying by source and participant.

CDR1 and CDR2 are drawn from the germline V gene: SGHRS, YFSETQ. The CDR3 numbers 14 residues from cysteine through phenylalanine. The entry retains the CDR3 DNA only, 42 bases that are in frame from base 1. The V end loses 0 bases and the J end loses 2 bases, and a stretch of 6 bases separates them. Each collaborating institution followed its own protocols to collect whole blood in K2EDTA tubes. For TCRbeta analysis, collaborator samples were shipped as frozen whole blood, as isolated PBMCs, or as DNA extracted from either sample type. Here the chain combines TRBV5-1 and TRBJ1-3; no D gene call is confident. The sequencing sample was made of peripheral blood. The source of this sequence is a human donor in a cohort sampled during active COVID-19. The CDR3 protein: CASSLGETGNTIYF. The bases read TGCGCCAGCAGCTTGGGGGAGACTGGAAACACCATATATTTT.